Included here is one T cell receptor (beta chain) sequence, with context. This clonotype was counted a few times. No antigen is known for it. Base-call qualities are not available, and no considerably larger clone is one nucleotide away. This record belongs to a study of CD8 T cells in Susac syndrome (dated by TCRdb to about 2019). General notes on the study: Repertoire sequencing was used to test whether CD8+ T cell activation and differentiation in Susac syndrome was antigen driven.

V loses 2 bases of germline sequence and J loses 2 bases, and the interval between the two ends is 7 bases. From its cysteine to its phenylalanine, the CDR3 spans 15 amino acids. Only the CDR3 DNA is retained, 45 bases long and in frame from the first base. High-throughput TCR beta sequencing profiled peripheral blood CD8+ and CD4+ T cells from healthy donors, Susac syndrome patients and multiple sclerosis patients. The multiple sclerosis controls were treatment-naive patients who had stable or active relapsing-remitting disease and met the revised McDonald criteria. Bulk CD8+ and CD4+ T cells were purified by magnetic negative isolation, whereas CD8+ TEMRA cells were enriched by FACS. Blood was drawn into EDTA tubes, processed within 24 hours, and PBMCs were isolated by density gradient centrifugation. PBMCs destined for TCR sequencing were cryopreserved in liquid nitrogen and later thawed in a 37 °C water bath. The sorted or isolated CD4+, CD8+ and CD8+ TEMRA cells reached a purity of at least 90%.

General study outcomes and caveats: The number of individuals in the TCR sequencing and HLA analysis was acknowledged as relatively small.

RNA was extracted using the RNeasy kit, and roughly 0.5 to 1 microgram was reverse transcribed with random hexamers. The immunoSEQ multiplex PCR assay, covering 54 Vbeta and 13 Jbeta segments, was used to amplify TCR beta CDR3 regions. PCR amplification bias was corrected using a synthetic template baseline for primer optimization and computational correction. The authors processed their data as follows. Reads were annotated to V, D and J genes according to IMGT and were analyzed with immunoSEQ Analyzer, with only productive sequences retained. Clonality was calculated as one minus the Shannon entropy normalized by log2 of the number of productive unique sequences. For each patient and control, public and private clones were evaluated among the 100 most prevalent clones. A clone was defined as Susac-specific if it was absent from the healthy and MS cohorts, from some 1,100 published viral clones and from other ImmuneACCESS disease sequences. The raw public reads went through TCRdb reprocessing: fastp at Q25, MiXCR clone calling, in-frame beta chains kept. Rows are combined by CDR3 protein, so each entry shows the most common genes and DNA. The V and J calls shown here were made by TCRdb, not taken from the authors' results. This sample comprises nearly 200,000 distinct CDR3 sequences, 90% to 95% of them detected only once. Just under 0.095% of the sample is held by the ten biggest clonotypes.

The clonotype comes from a human donor with multiple sclerosis. The sequence joins TRBV12-3 or TRBV12-4 to TRBJ2-6, and perhaps TRBD1 as D gene, on 5 matching bases. The sample was CD4+ T cells from PBMCs. CDR3 region: CASSLRGTGANVLTF. The base sequence is TGTGCCAGCAGTTTAAGGGGCACTGGGGCCAACGTCCTGACTTTC.